This T cell receptor (beta chain) was identified in a study of T cell responses to AZD1222 COVID-19 vaccine. Study-wide context: Samples with a second dose at about 4 or about 12 weeks were pooled together.

This clone occurred once. The J segment lost 3 bases and the V segment lost 5 bases, leaving 6 bases of the junction unmatched. The CDR3 spans 14 residues. Germline lookup yields CDR1 SGHNT and CDR2 YYREEE (reference sequence). Profiled with immunoSEQ multiplex PCR; TCRdb holds only in-frame clones, not every one. The sample has fewer than 120,000 clones, approximately 90% seen once. The clonotype was recovered from an adult in good health. The chain combines TRBV5-4 with TRBJ1-2, with 8 bases fitting TRBD1. The specimen comprised peripheral blood, sampled on day 0 of AZD1222 vaccination. CDR3 nucleotide sequence: TGTGCCAGCAGGGGGACAGGCAGTGACTATGGCTACACCTTC. Residues: CASRGTGSDYGYTF.